These 28 T cell receptor beta chains share one sample of origin, sequenced in a study of shared clonotypes between healthy human individuals. Only in-frame clones appear in the TCRdb table, and some are missing; sequencing was by immunoSEQ multiplex PCR. The table records roughly 2.5 million clones, around nine tenths of them present only once. Input material: naive CD4+ T cells sorted from blood. This sample's subset: CD45RA+ positively selected. Every receptor here comes from a man younger than 30 in good health.

The V and J genes are TRBV6-5 and TRBJ2-7; 8 nucleotides line up with TRBD1. The germline V gene encodes CDR1 MNHEY and CDR2 SVGAGI. This CDR3 region has 14 residues. V shed 7 bases, J shed 0 bases, and the junction held 5 bases outside the gene matches. CDR3 DNA: TGTGCCAGCACCAGGACAGGGAGCTCCTACGAGCAGTACTTC. Translation gives CASTRTGSSYEQYF.

This clone was detected once. The chain has TRBV18 and TRBJ1-5, with TRBD1 identical over 10 bases. The V gene's germline CDR1 is KGHSH and CDR2 LQKENI. The CDR3 length is 16 residues. J lost 6 bases, V lost 3 bases, and 8 bases had no gene match. The CDR3 loop is CASSPSKDRGIQPQHF. In DNA, the CDR3 is TGTGCCAGCTCACCGAGTAAGGACAGGGGGATTCAGCCCCAGCATTTT. Looking up the rest from reference TRBV18 and TRBJ1-5 gives the full variable domain: NAGVMQNPRHLVRRRGQEARLRCSPMKGHSHVYWYRQLPEEGLKFMVYLQKENIIDESGMPKERFSAEFPKEGPSILRIQQVVRGDSAAYFCASSPSKDRGIQPQHFGDGTRLSIL.

This clone was detected only once. J is TRBJ1-1 and V is TRBV11-2; no clear D gene. This CDR3 contains 14 residues. Germline-derived CDR1 and CDR2 are SGHAT and FQNNGV. Trimming removed 4 bases from V and 0 bases from J, with 9 bases in between. The CDR3: CASSSDPLNTEAFF. DNA of the CDR3: TGTGCCAGCAGCTCGGACCCTTTGAACACTGAAGCTTTCTTT.

The rearrangement joins TRBV29-1 to TRBJ1-1; TRBD1 agrees at 7 bases. The CDR3 covers 14 residues. Germline loops: CDR1 SQVTM, CDR2 ANQGSEA. After removal of 2 bases from V and 2 bases from J, the junction contained 5 bases not matched to a gene. DNA for the CDR3: TGCAGCGTTGAAAAGGGGGCGGGAAACACTGAAGCTTTCTTT. Its protein product is CSVEKGAGNTEAFF.

The chain has TRBV6-6 and TRBJ2-7; D is possibly TRBD2 (6 bases). The germline V gene has CDR1 MNHNY and CDR2 SVGAGI (reference sequence). Trimming cost V 6 bases and J 6 bases, with 12 bases left between them. The CDR3 is made up of 12 amino acids. CDR3 amino acids: CASSTTRSEQYF. The CDR3 nucleotides are TGTGCCAGCAGCACGACTAGGAGCGAGCAGTACTTC.

The CDR3 DNA reads as TGTGCCTGGAGGACAGGGCGCAACGAGCAGTACTTC. The encoded protein is CAWRTGRNEQYF. The V and J genes are TRBV30 and TRBJ2-7, with 7 bases aligning to TRBD1. CDR1 GTSNPN and CDR2 SVGIG come from the germline V gene (reference sequence). Losses at the gene ends were 3 bases for V and 5 bases for J; bases not matched to a gene: 4. This CDR3 has 12 residues.

To note about this clone: Different DNA sequences within this sample yield the same CDR3. V is TRBV5-1 and J is TRBJ2-1; D may be TRBD2 (6 bases). The CDR3 totals 15 residues. The V gene lost 4 bases and the J gene lost 0 bases, with 11 bases spanning the gap. Germline loops: CDR1 SGHRS, CDR2 YFSETQ. The CDR3, as DNA: TGCGCCAGCAGCCCCACGGGGGACTCCTACAATGAGCAGTTCTTC. As protein: CASSPTGDSYNEQFF.

Points on this clone: The same CDR3 arises from other DNA sequences in this sample as well. This chain joins TRBV20-1 and TRBJ2-5; D not certain. Germline values: CDR1 DFQATT, CDR2 SNEGSKA (reference sequence). The CDR3 has 11 amino acids. V was clipped by 6 bases and J by 1 base, with 6 bases between them. CDR3: CSAKPQETQYF. The CDR3 coding sequence is TGCAGTGCCAAGCCCCAAGAGACCCAGTACTTC.

Comment on this clone: The same CDR3 can be traced to other DNA sequences in this sample. The rearrangement uses TRBV6-5 and TRBJ1-3; D is ambiguous. Germline CDR1 reads MNHEY; CDR2 reads SVGAGI. This CDR3 is 13 amino acids long. Trimming cost V 5 bases and J 0 bases, with 5 bases left between them. CDR3 DNA: TGTGCCAGCAGTGGGAGCTCTGGAAACACCATATATTTT. Protein sequence: CASSGSSGNTIYF.

The chain has TRBV5-1 and TRBJ2-5; 8 positions agree with TRBD2. The CDR3 totals 14 residues. Germline values: CDR1 SGHRS, CDR2 YFSETQ. J lost 2 bases, V lost 4 bases, and 4 bases had no gene match. CDR3 region: CASSRGLGQETQYF. The CDR3 nucleotides read TGCGCCAGCAGCCGGGGACTAGGGCAAGAGACCCAGTACTTC.

This chain connects TRBV5-1 to TRBJ1-2, with a tentative D call TRBD1 (6 bases). The CDR3 covers 13 residues. Germline assignment: CDR1 SGHRS and CDR2 YFSETQ. The V end lost 5 bases, the J end lost 6 bases, and 14 bases lay between the germline ends. The CDR3 bases are TGCGCCAGCAGTTCCCAGGGGCACGATGGCTACACCTTC. Protein product: CASSSQGHDGYTF.

Points on this clone: This same CDR3 is encoded by further DNA sequences in the sample. The chain combines TRBV5-1 with TRBJ2-1; perhaps TRBD2 as D (6 bases). The CDR3 contains 14 residues. V was cut by 0 bases and J by 7 bases, with 11 bases left in between. Germline V gene data show CDR1 as SGHRS and CDR2 as YFSETQ. For the CDR3, the DNA is TGCGCCAGCAGCTTGGGGTCAGGAGGGAATGAGCAGTTCTTC. It specifies CASSLGSGGNEQFF.

On this clone itself: Other DNA sequences from this sample encode an identical CDR3 as well. V usage is TRBV9 and J usage is TRBJ1-5; no reliable D call. Per the germline V gene, CDR1 is SGDLS and CDR2 is YYNGEE. The CDR3 length is 15 residues. Trimming pared 0 bases from V and 1 base from J, leaving 8 bases between. The DNA for the CDR3 is TGTGCCAGCAGCGTAGGTGGCAGAAGCAATCAGCCCCAGCATTTT. Encoded protein: CASSVGGRSNQPQHF.

The gene calls are TRBV6-6 and TRBJ2-5; possible D gene TRBD2, 5 bases. The germline V gene has CDR1 MNHNY and CDR2 SVGAGI (reference sequence). The germline V and J ends were trimmed by 0 bases and 3 bases, with 14 bases remaining between them. This CDR3 comprises 16 residues. DNA of the CDR3: TGTGCCAGCAGTTACTCGATTCTGGACTTGGAAGAGACCCAGTACTTC. It is translated as CASSYSILDLEETQYF.

This clone occurred a few times. The chain is built from TRBV2 and TRBJ1-5; 8 bases fit TRBD1. The CDR3 is 15 amino acids. V shed 6 bases, J shed 0 bases, and the junction held 4 bases outside the gene matches. CDR1 is SNHLY and CDR2 is FYNNEI in the germline V gene. The CDR3 region is CASSPDRVSNQPQHF. The DNA of the CDR3 is TGTGCCAGCAGCCCGGACAGGGTTAGCAATCAGCCCCAGCATTTT.

The gene calls are TRBV10-1 and TRBJ2-5; D tentatively reads TRBD1 or TRBD2 (5 bases each). The V end lost 4 bases, the J end lost 7 bases, and 16 bases lay between the germline ends. The CDR3 is made up of 14 amino acids. The germline CDR1 and CDR2 sequences are WNHNN and SYGVQD (reference sequence). CDR3 bases: TGCGCCAGCAGTGGACCTGACAGCGGATGGACCCAGTACTTC. This codes for CASSGPDSGWTQYF.

V gene TRBV6-5 combines with J gene TRBJ1-2, with D unclear. CDR1 and CDR2 (germline): MNHEY, SVGAGI. V was shortened by 5 bases and J by 8 bases, with 9 bases between the two germline ends. The CDR3 extends over 11 amino acids. The CDR3, as DNA: TGTGCCAGCAGTGGAGACTCAGGCTACACCTTC. It specifies CASSGDSGYTF.

CDR3 protein: CASSLGAGTGELFF. DNA for the CDR3: TGTGCCAGCAGTTTAGGGGCGGGCACCGGGGAGCTGTTTTTT. The V and J genes are TRBV6-5 and TRBJ2-2; D tentatively fits TRBD1 or TRBD2 (5 bases each). The V and J ends lost 4 bases and 4 bases respectively, with 10 bases between them. The length of the CDR3 is 14 residues. The germline gives CDR1 MNHEY, CDR2 SVGAGI.

CDR3 residues: CASSSAGTYSEQYF. In DNA form, the CDR3 reads TGCGCCAGCAGCTCCGCCGGAACCTACAGCGAGCAGTACTTC. The J gene is TRBJ2-7, the V gene TRBV5-1; D gene ambiguous. The CDR3 has 14 amino acids. Germline V lookup: CDR1 SGHRS, CDR2 YFSETQ. Between the trimmed V and J ends, which lost 3 bases and 6 bases, there was a span of 16 bases.

The chain carries TRBV6-5 and TRBJ1-2; tentative D call: TRBD1 (5 bases). The V end was cut by 6 bases, the J end by 4 bases, with 12 bases between. Per germline, CDR1 MNHEY and CDR2 SVGAGI. CDR3 size: 13 residues. CDR3 bases: TGTGCCAGCAGCCGCAGGGTTTCCTATGGCTACACCTTC. Its protein is CASSRRVSYGYTF.

J is TRBJ1-3 and V is TRBV9; no clear D. This CDR3 is built from 17 residues. Germline V gene data show CDR1 as SGDLS and CDR2 as YYNGEE. With 0 bases removed from V and 0 bases from J, the gap between germline ends came to 13 bases. The CDR3 sequence: CASSVASDFYSGNTIYF. In DNA form, the CDR3 reads TGTGCCAGCAGCGTAGCCTCGGACTTCTACTCTGGAAACACCATATATTTT.

The rearrangement joins TRBV7-2 to TRBJ2-1, with TRBD2 matching 8 bases. V gave up 4 bases and J gave up 2 bases; unmatched junction bases: 7. Germline CDR1 is SGHTA and CDR2 is FQGNSA. This CDR3 spans 16 amino acids. Here the CDR3 DNA reads TGTGCCAGCAGCTCCACCGGGAGGGCCCCCTACAATGAGCAGTTCTTC. Residues: CASSSTGRAPYNEQFF. The full variable domain, rest sourced from reference TRBV7-2 and TRBJ2-1, is GAGVSQSPSNKVTEKGKDVELRCDPISGHTALYWYRQSLGQGLEFLIYFQGNSAPDKSGLPSDRFSAERTGGSVSTLTIQRTQQEDSAVYLCASSSTGRAPYNEQFFGPGTRLTVL.

The V and J genes are TRBV30 and TRBJ2-1; 14 nucleotides agree with TRBD2. Looked up from germline, CDR1 is GTSNPN and CDR2 is SVGIG (reference sequence). This CDR3 has 18 residues. Germline trimming cut 0 bases from V and 3 bases from J; bases unmatched to any gene: 7. CDR3 bases: TGTGCCTGGAGTGTAGGGACTAGCGGGAGAGTATTCTACAATGAGCAGTTCTTC. This translates into CAWSVGTSGRVFYNEQFF.

Comments on this clone: Other nucleotide sequences in the sample specify the same CDR3. V gene TRBV18 combines with J gene TRBJ2-3, with 11 bases identical to TRBD2. V shed 3 bases, J shed 3 bases, and the junction held 5 bases outside the gene matches. Germline-derived CDR1 and CDR2 are KGHSH and LQKENI. This CDR3 has 16 residues. CDR3 sequence reads: CASSPLAGGETDTQYF. The CDR3 DNA reads TGTGCCAGCTCACCCCTAGCGGGGGGCGAGACAGATACGCAGTATTTT.

This sequence joins TRBV6-6 and TRBJ1-2; tentatively, D is TRBD1 (5 bases). Germline loops: CDR1 MNHNY, CDR2 SVGAGI (reference sequence). Trimming left V 0 bases short and J 4 bases short, with 15 bases between. This CDR3 has 16 amino acids. In nucleotides, the CDR3 is TGTGCCAGCAGTTACTCGCGGGGCGGGAAAGGCTATGGCTACACCTTC. This translates into CASSYSRGGKGYGYTF.

The chain uses TRBV7-6 and TRBJ1-1, with D perhaps TRBD1 (6 bases). The CDR3 loop spans 12 amino acids. Germline V CDR1 and CDR2: SGHVS, FNYEAQ. V lost 1 base and J 11 bases, leaving 11 bases between the germline ends. CDR3 protein: CASSLDREGAFF. DNA of the CDR3: TGTGCCAGCAGCTTAGACAGGGAGGGGGCTTTCTTT.

CDR3 protein: CASTKREPWANEKLFF. CDR3 coding DNA: TGTGCCAGCACAAAGAGGGAGCCTTGGGCTAATGAAAAACTGTTTTTT. The chain couples TRBV2 to TRBJ1-4; no reliable D call. The V and J ends lost 7 bases and 3 bases respectively, with 18 bases between them. Germline CDR1 is SNHLY and CDR2 is FYNNEI. The CDR3 length is 16 residues.

This clone has only a few counts. This chain uses TRBV10-3 with TRBJ1-4; D gene uncertain. The length of the CDR3 is 13 residues. In germline, CDR1 is ENHRY, CDR2 SYGVKD. Between the trimmed V and J ends, which lost 6 bases and 3 bases, there was a span of 8 bases. CDR3 DNA: TGTGCCATCAGCACGACTGCTAATGAAAAACTGTTTTTT. Amino acid sequence: CAISTTANEKLFF.